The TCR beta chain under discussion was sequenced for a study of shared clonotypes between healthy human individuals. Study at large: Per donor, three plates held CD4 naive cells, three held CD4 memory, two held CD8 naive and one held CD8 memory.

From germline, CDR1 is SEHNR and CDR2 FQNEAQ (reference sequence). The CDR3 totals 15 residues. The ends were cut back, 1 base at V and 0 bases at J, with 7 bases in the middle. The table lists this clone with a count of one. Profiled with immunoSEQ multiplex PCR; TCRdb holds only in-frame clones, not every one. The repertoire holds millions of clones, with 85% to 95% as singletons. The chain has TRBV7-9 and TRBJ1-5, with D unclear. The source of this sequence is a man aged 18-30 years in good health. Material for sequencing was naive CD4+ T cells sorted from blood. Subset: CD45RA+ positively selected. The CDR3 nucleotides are TGTGCCAGCAGCTTAGAGGCAAGTAGCAATCAGCCCCAGCATTTT. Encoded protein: CASSLEASSNQPQHF.